This is a list of T cell receptor beta chains from one sample in a study of T-cell reconstitution after alpha-beta-depleted transplantation in children. Via MiXCR, TCRdb re-called the PCR reads, giving one row per CDR3 protein. The sample includes 360,000 or so distinct CDR3 sequences, just over 20% of them seen just once. Specimen: PBMCs from the stem cell graft donor, collected from the stem cell graft. The receptors originated from a human donor who donated a stem cell graft to a child with acute myeloid leukemia. Both conserved end residues are part of each CDR3. D genes are given only for firm matches. Size is stated for part of the rows, as once, few or many counts, or as a class when the clone is expanded.

j_call v_call d_call clone_size cdr3_length cdr3_aa cdr3_nt
TRBJ1-2 TRBV20-1 NA many 15 CSPPGQGRPNYGYTF TGCAGTCCTCCTGGCCAGGGGCGACCTAACTATGGCTACACCTTC
TRBJ1-2 TRBV7-8 NA NA 14 CASSFGRASYGYTF TGTGCCAGCAGCTTTGGCAGGGCGAGCTATGGCTACACCTTC
TRBJ2-6 TRBV9 TRBD2 few 18 CASSVTGTSVSGANVLTF TGTGCCAGCAGCGTAACCGGGACTAGCGTCTCTGGGGCCAACGTCCTGACTTTC
TRBJ2-1 TRBV6-2/TRBV6-3 NA NA 21 CASSYTGGEGSGSFRYNEQFF TGTGCCAGCAGCTATACTGGAGGTGAGGGTAGCGGAAGCTTCCGCTACAATGAGCAGTTCTTC
TRBJ2-7 TRBV20-1 TRBD2 NA 16 CCARDVPLAARYEQYF TGCTGTGCTAGAGATGTCCCCCTAGCGGCACGCTACGAGCAGTACTTC
TRBJ1-2 TRBV7-9 NA NA 17 CASSLETGLDGVYGYTF TGTGCCAGCAGCTTAGAAACAGGGCTTGATGGGGTCTATGGCTACACCTTC
TRBJ2-1 TRBV24-1 TRBD2 many 17 CATSDRGTSGIRDEQFF TGTGCCACCAGTGACCGCGGGACTAGCGGGATACGTGATGAGCAGTTCTTC
TRBJ1-3 TRBV30 NA NA 15 CAWSSSFGSGNTIYF TGTGCCTGGAGTTCCTCCTTCGGGTCTGGAAACACCATATATTTT
TRBJ2-5 TRBV5-8 NA few 15 CASSLNWDNQETQYF TGTGCCAGCAGCTTGAATTGGGACAACCAAGAGACCCAGTACTTC
TRBJ2-1 TRBV20-1 NA NA 14 CSAYGFTLDNEQFF TGCAGTGCTTACGGGTTTACACTCGACAATGAGCAGTTCTTC
TRBJ2-6 TRBV12-5 TRBD2 few 18 CASGLGTSGSSGANVLTF TGTGCTAGTGGTTTAGGGACTAGCGGGAGTTCTGGGGCCAACGTCCTGACTTTC
TRBJ2-2 TRBV7-2 NA few 14 CASSLGGHTGELFF TGTGCCAGCAGCTTAGGCGGGCACACCGGGGAGCTGTTTTTT
TRBJ2-5 TRBV10-3 NA many 12 CAISESQETQYF TGTGCCATCAGTGAGTCTCAAGAGACCCAGTACTTC
TRBJ1-5 TRBV12-3/TRBV12-4 TRBD1 few 15 CASSLAGTARQPQHF TGTGCCAGCAGTTTGGCCGGGACAGCGAGGCAGCCCCAGCATTTT
TRBJ2-3 TRBV28 TRBD1 NA 14 CASSLGIRGDTQYF TGTGCCAGCAGCCTCGGAATCAGGGGGGATACGCAGTATTTT
TRBJ2-3 TRBV20-1 TRBD1 NA 15 CSATGGQGSTDTQYF TGCAGTGCTACCGGAGGACAGGGGAGCACAGATACGCAGTATTTT
TRBJ2-1 TRBV12-3/TRBV12-4 TRBD1 many 16 CASSSAQGITYNEQFF TGTGCCAGCAGTTCAGCACAGGGGATCACCTACAATGAGCAGTTCTTC
TRBJ2-7 TRBV6-5 TRBD2 few 16 CASSYSTSGSLYEQYF TGTGCCAGCAGTTACTCGACTAGCGGGAGCTTATACGAGCAGTACTTC
TRBJ2-3 TRBV5-1 TRBD2 NA 18 CASSWRGTSGTSTDTQYF TGCGCCAGCAGCTGGCGTGGGACTAGCGGGACCAGCACAGATACGCAGTATTTT
TRBJ2-5 TRBV13 TRBD1 many 15 CASSTWTGQRETQYF TGTGCCAGCAGCACCTGGACAGGGCAGAGGGAGACCCAGTACTTC
TRBJ1-2 TRBV29-1 NA few 12 CSAGNSNYGYTF TGCAGCGCCGGGAATTCTAACTATGGCTACACCTTC
TRBJ2-1 TRBV20-1 TRBD2 few 15 CSATTTSGKHNEQFF TGCAGTGCCACCACGACTAGCGGGAAGCACAATGAGCAGTTCTTC
TRBJ2-2 TRBV20-1 NA few 16 CSARDPLNGYTGELFF TGCAGTGCCCGAGACCCCCTTAACGGCTACACCGGGGAGCTGTTTTTT
TRBJ1-3 TRBV5-1 NA NA 14 CASSVKGTENTIYF TGCGCCAGCAGCGTGAAGGGGACGGAGAACACCATATATTTT
TRBJ2-3 TRBV29-1 NA few 14 CSVAGKTGANTQYF TGCAGCGTCGCGGGGAAGACGGGGGCAAATACGCAGTATTTT
TRBJ2-7 TRBV4-2 NA few 14 CASSQGGDFREQYF TGTGCCAGCAGCCAAGGCGGGGACTTTCGGGAGCAGTACTTC
TRBJ2-2 TRBV12-3/TRBV12-4 NA NA 16 CASSFRGTENTGELFF TGTGCCAGCAGTTTCCGAGGGACGGAGAACACCGGGGAGCTGTTTTTT
TRBJ2-3 TRBV7-9 NA NA 14 CASSFQPSTDTQYF TGTGCCAGCAGCTTCCAGCCTAGCACAGATACGCAGTATTTT
TRBJ2-7 TRBV15 TRBD2 NA 15 CATSRGLAGTYEQYF TGTGCCACCAGCAGAGGACTAGCGGGAACCTACGAGCAGTACTTC
TRBJ2-5 TRBV12-3/TRBV12-4 TRBD2 many 15 CASSLVTGGGETQYF TGTGCCAGCAGTTTAGTTACGGGAGGTGGAGAGACCCAGTACTTC
TRBJ1-5 TRBV20-1 TRBD1 few 15 CSAKRDSSPNQPQHF TGCAGTGCAAAACGGGACAGCTCCCCAAATCAGCCCCAGCATTTT
TRBJ2-5 TRBV24-1 TRBD2 NA 18 CATSDFGVGREGTETQYF TGTGCCACCAGTGACTTCGGAGTGGGACGGGAGGGTACGGAGACCCAGTACTTC
TRBJ2-3 TRBV7-9 TRBD1 NA 15 CASSSRDRGTDTQYF TGTGCCAGCAGCTCGCGGGACAGGGGCACAGATACGCAGTATTTT
TRBJ2-2 TRBV11-2 NA few 16 CASRDYRVSNTGELFF TGTGCCAGCAGAGACTACAGGGTGTCGAACACCGGGGAGCTGTTTTTT
TRBJ1-1 TRBV12-3/TRBV12-4 TRBD1 many 14 CASSLGQMNTEAFF TGTGCCAGCAGTTTGGGACAGATGAACACTGAAGCTTTCTTT
TRBJ2-7 TRBV28 NA NA 14 CASSFSAGTYEQYF TGTGCCAGCAGTTTTTCGGCAGGGACCTACGAGCAGTACTTC
TRBJ2-1 TRBV20-1 TRBD1 many 16 CSARSLGTGEYNEQFF TGCAGTGCTAGATCCCTTGGGACAGGGGAATACAATGAGCAGTTCTTC
TRBJ2-5 TRBV29-1 NA NA 12 CSVAIYQETQYF TGCAGCGTTGCAATATACCAAGAGACCCAGTACTTC
TRBJ1-2 TRBV12-3/TRBV12-4 TRBD1 few 16 CASSPQGNLNNYGYTF TGTGCCAGCAGTCCACAGGGGAATCTTAATAACTATGGCTACACCTTC
TRBJ2-3 TRBV7-2 TRBD2 few 16 CASSLRLAGGSDTQYF TGTGCCAGCAGCCTCAGACTAGCGGGAGGCTCAGATACGCAGTATTTT
TRBJ1-5 TRBV20-1 NA few 12 CSARPSPGPQHF TGCAGTGCTAGACCCAGCCCGGGGCCCCAGCATTTT
TRBJ2-7 TRBV5-5 NA NA 11 CASSGLHEQYF TGTGCCAGCAGCGGCCTGCACGAGCAGTACTTC
TRBJ2-3 TRBV5-1 NA few 16 CASSFGGIRGTDTQYF TGCGCCAGCAGCTTCGGAGGAATCCGGGGCACAGATACGCAGTATTTT
TRBJ2-7 TRBV3-1 NA NA 16 CASSQESGASGYEQYF TGTGCCAGCAGCCAAGAGTCGGGGGCTAGCGGCTACGAGCAGTACTTC
TRBJ1-5 TRBV12-3/TRBV12-4 NA few 14 CASSPPMLDQPQHF TGTGCCAGCAGTCCCCCCATGCTGGATCAGCCCCAGCATTTT
TRBJ1-5 TRBV20-1 NA NA 15 CSASIGRLGNQPQHF TGCAGTGCTAGTATAGGGAGGTTGGGCAATCAGCCCCAGCATTTT
TRBJ2-5 TRBV29-1 NA NA 13 CSVAGGWQETQYF TGCAGCGTTGCTGGGGGGTGGCAAGAGACCCAGTACTTC
TRBJ2-7 TRBV12-3/TRBV12-4 NA many 13 CASSLGREYEQYF TGTGCCAGCAGCCTGGGACGGGAATACGAGCAGTACTTC
TRBJ1-1 TRBV12-3/TRBV12-4 NA few 15 CASIPTDTLNTEAFF TGTGCCAGCATTCCCACCGACACTTTGAACACTGAAGCTTTCTTT
TRBJ2-7 TRBV12-3/TRBV12-4 NA many 12 CASSFPGREQYF TGTGCCAGCAGTTTCCCGGGACGCGAGCAGTACTTC
TRBJ1-3 TRBV20-1 NA many 13 CSATDFAGNTIYF TGCAGTGCTACGGACTTTGCTGGAAACACCATATATTTT
TRBJ2-7 TRBV4-2 NA few 13 CASSQPSNYEQYF TGTGCCAGCAGCCAACCTAGTAACTACGAGCAGTACTTC
TRBJ1-5 TRBV12-3/TRBV12-4 NA few 15 CASSLRGAGNQPQHF TGTGCCAGCAGTTTACGGGGGGCTGGCAATCAGCCCCAGCATTTT
TRBJ2-4 TRBV12-3/TRBV12-4 TRBD1 many 18 CASSSIILTGGAKNIQYF TGTGCCAGCAGTTCCATAATATTGACAGGGGGAGCCAAAAACATTCAGTACTTC
TRBJ1-5 TRBV5-1 TRBD1 many 15 CASSVTGQRDQPQHF TGCGCCAGCAGCGTGACGGGACAGAGAGATCAGCCCCAGCATTTT
TRBJ2-3 TRBV4-3 NA NA 16 CASSQGSGPYTDTQYF TGCGCCAGCAGCCAAGGATCCGGACCCTACACAGATACGCAGTATTTT
TRBJ2-3 TRBV5-1 TRBD2 NA 16 CASSSLAGGFTDTQYF TGCGCCAGCAGCTCCCTAGCGGGAGGGTTCACAGATACGCAGTATTTT
TRBJ2-5 TRBV6-5 NA many 15 CASRLSSGLAETQYF TGTGCCAGCAGGTTATCATCAGGGTTAGCGGAGACCCAGTACTTC
TRBJ2-3 TRBV21-1 NA few 13 CASSTPGTDTQYF TGTGCCAGCAGCACTCCGGGCACAGATACGCAGTATTTT
TRBJ2-2 TRBV20-1 NA NA 13 CSARDSPAGELFF TGCAGTGCTAGAGACTCGCCGGCCGGGGAGCTGTTTTTT